The rows below give T cell receptor beta chains drawn from one sample of a study of cytomegalovirus exposure and HLA in healthy donors. Sequenced by immunoSEQ multiplex PCR; TCRdb stores in-frame clones only, minus some. There are approximately 190,000 clones in the sample; roughly 87% occur only once, and roughly 0.98% lies in the top ten. The sequencing sample was made of PBMCs. These receptors all come from a boy between 2 and 10 years old in good health and CMV-seronegative. Both conserved end residues are part of each CDR3. A D gene is named only where the DNA matches it firmly. Clone size is given for some rows only: seen once, a few or many times, or a class if the clone is expanded.

TRBV30	TRBJ1-2	-	-	TGTGCCTGGAGTGTAGGAGTAGGCTCTGGGCAGGGAGGGGGCTACACCTTC	CAWSVGVGSGQGGGYTF
TRBV6-1	TRBJ2-3	-	TRBD2	TGTGCCAGCAGTGACGGGGGGGCCACAGATACGCAGTATTTT	CASSDGGATDTQYF
TRBV30	TRBJ1-2	-	TRBD1	TGTGCCTGGAGTGGAAGACAGGGGGCGGTGGACTATGGCTACACCTTC	CAWSGRQGAVDYGYTF
TRBV2	TRBJ1-2	-	TRBD1	TGTGCCAGCAGGGAGACAGGGAATGGAGGCTACACCTTC	CASRETGNGGYTF
TRBV29-1	TRBJ1-3	-	-	TGCAGCGTCAGATTGATGCTGGGAAACACCATATATTTT	CSVRLMLGNTIYF
TRBV30	TRBJ2-1	once	TRBD1	TGTGCCTGGTCAACTGACAGGGGGAATGAGCAGTTCTTC	CAWSTDRGNEQFF
TRBV7-8	TRBJ2-5	once	-	TGTGCCAGCAGCCGATTTCAGGGTGGAGAGACCCAGTACTTC	CASSRFQGGETQYF
TRBV4-2	TRBJ1-5	-	-	TGTGCCAGCAGCCAAGATGGACAGCCGGGAGGTCAGCCCCAGCATTTT	CASSQDGQPGGQPQHF
TRBV15	TRBJ1-4	once	-	TGTGCCACCAGCAGAGACTTCCGAGGGGGAAATGAAAAACTGTTTTTT	CATSRDFRGGNEKLFF
TRBV13	TRBJ1-1	once	-	TGTGCCAGCAGCTTAGGACAGGGGAACACTGAAGCTTTCTTT	CASSLGQGNTEAFF
TRBV7-8	TRBJ1-1	-	TRBD1	TGTGCCAGCAGCCCTCGGGACAGGGCCACTGAAGCTTTCTTT	CASSPRDRATEAFF
TRBV16	TRBJ1-2	-	TRBD1	TGTGCCAGCAGCCCGCAGAGAAAAGGACAGGGGGATGGCTACACCTTC	CASSPQRKGQGDGYTF
TRBV7-9	TRBJ2-3	-	-	TGTGCCAGCAGCTTAGTTGTGGGCCCAGATACGCAGTATTTT	CASSLVVGPDTQYF
TRBV7-9	TRBJ1-1	-	-	TGTTCCAGCAGCTTAGTAGAGAACACTGAAGCTTTCTTT	CSSSLVENTEAFF
TRBV5-1	TRBJ2-1	-	TRBD2	TGCGCCAGCAAAAGTGGCGGGGGCTCCTACAATGAGCAGTTCTTC	CASKSGGGSYNEQFF
TRBV19	TRBJ2-2	few	-	TGTGCCAGTAGTCGGGACTCCAACACCGGGGAGCTGTTTTTT	CASSRDSNTGELFF
TRBV30	TRBJ2-1	-	TRBD2	TGTGCCTGGAGCTCTATAGCGGGGGGTTACAATGAGCAGTTCTTC	CAWSSIAGGYNEQFF
TRBV18	TRBJ2-1	-	TRBD2	TGTGCCAGCTCACCATCCGGACTAGCGGGAGCATACAATGAGCAGTTCTTC	CASSPSGLAGAYNEQFF
TRBV4-2	TRBJ2-3	-	TRBD1	TGTGCCAGCAGCCAAAACCTTGGACAGGGTGGGTCTGGGGATACGCAGTATTTT	CASSQNLGQGGSGDTQYF
TRBV7-9	TRBJ2-1	-	-	TGTGCCAGCAGTGGAGGGCCGCGGTACAATGAGCAGTTCTTC	CASSGGPRYNEQFF
TRBV15	TRBJ2-3	-	-	TGTGCCACCAGCAGGAAGGCTAGCTATAGCACAGATACGCAGTATTTT	CATSRKASYSTDTQYF
TRBV7-2	TRBJ1-6	-	-	TGTGCCAGCAGCACGTCCCCACGCAGGCCCGCTTCTTCACCCCTCCACTTT	CASSTSPRRPASSPLHF
TRBV30	TRBJ1-3	-	-	TGTGCCTGGAGCCGCCAGGGTGCTGGAAACACCATATATTTT	CAWSRQGAGNTIYF
TRBV28	TRBJ1-2	-	TRBD1	TGTGCCAGCAGTTACCCCTCGACAGGGGAGGGAGCTAACTATGGCTACACCTTC	CASSYPSTGEGANYGYTF
TRBV27	TRBJ2-7	few	-	TGTGCCAGCAGCTTAGACCGATCCCAACAGCTGGCACCCTACGAGCAGTACTTC	CASSLDRSQQLAPYEQYF
TRBV5-4	TRBJ2-7	-	TRBD1	TGTGCCAGCAGCTTGGGTCAGGGGGCCGACGAGCAGTACTTC	CASSLGQGADEQYF
TRBV7-3	TRBJ2-5	-	-	TGTGCCAGCAGCTTAACGGCGGAAGAGACCCAGTACTTC	CASSLTAEETQYF
TRBV27	TRBJ1-1	-	-	TGTGCCAGCAGTTTAGAGGGTGGGGTGGCTGAAGCTTTCTTT	CASSLEGGVAEAFF
TRBV7-6	TRBJ2-3	-	TRBD2	TGTGCCAGCAGCCATAATCGGGAGGGCCTCTCCACAGATACGCAGTATTTT	CASSHNREGLSTDTQYF
TRBV27	TRBJ2-7	-	-	TGTGCCAGCAGCCCTAGCTCCTACGAGCAGTACTTC	CASSPSSYEQYF
TRBV5-6	TRBJ2-7	-	TRBD2	TGTGCCAGCAGCTACTCGACTAGCGGGGGGGGCTACGAGCAGTACTTC	CASSYSTSGGGYEQYF
TRBV19	TRBJ2-1	-	TRBD2	TGTGCCAGCCTGGGACTAGACTACAATGAGCAGTTCTTC	CASLGLDYNEQFF